This is a list of T cell receptor beta chains from one sample in a study of graft-versus-host responses after intestinal transplantation. Assay used: immunoSEQ multiplex PCR; TCRdb lists only in-frame clones, some missing. The table has about 97,000 clones, 91% seen once. These receptors' targets are unknown. The specimen was unstimulated CD4+ T cells sorted from spleen or lymph node cells, collected before transplant. Receptors originate from a human donor who was the organ donor for an intestinal transplant. The CDR3 runs from the conserved cysteine through the conserved F or W. A D gene is named only where the DNA matches it firmly. Part of the rows lack a size; the others show once, few, many or a class for expanded clones.

>TRBV18|.|TRBJ2-1|TRBD1
CASSRTGGDYNEQFF
TGTGCCAGCTCACGGACAGGGGGGGACTACAATGAGCAGTTCTTC
>TRBV30|.|TRBJ1-2|.
CAWSPRGGDYGYTF
TGTGCCTGGAGTCCCCGGGGGGGCGACTATGGCTACACCTTC
>TRBV11-2|.|TRBJ2-2|TRBD1
CASSRQGSTGELFF
TGTGCCAGCAGCCGACAGGGGTCCACCGGGGAGCTGTTTTTT
>TRBV4-1|.|TRBJ1-1|.
CASSQDSFVAGPRGKTEAFF
TGCGCCAGCAGCCAAGATTCTTTTGTGGCAGGGCCAAGGGGGAAAACTGAAGCTTTCTTT
>TRBV18|.|TRBJ2-1|.
CASSRGLQFF
TGTGCCAGCTCACGAGGGCTTCAGTTCTTC
>TRBV4-3|.|TRBJ1-5|.
CASSQESGGDRPQHF
TGCGCCAGCAGCCAAGAAAGTGGCGGGGATCGGCCCCAGCATTTT
>TRBV7-3|.|TRBJ2-7|TRBD1
CASSAGTGYEQYF
TGTGCCAGCAGCGCCGGGACAGGCTACGAGCAGTACTTC
>TRBV5-1|.|TRBJ1-1|TRBD1
CASSWKQGYNEAFF
TGCGCCAGCAGCTGGAAACAGGGGTATAATGAAGCTTTCTTT
>TRBV9|.|TRBJ1-1|.
CASSVDRTLNTEAFF
TGTGCCAGCAGCGTAGACAGGACCCTGAACACTGAAGCTTTCTTT
>TRBV27|once|TRBJ2-6|.
CASTPEGAGANVLTF
TGTGCCAGCACCCCTGAGGGGGCTGGGGCCAACGTCCTGACTTTC
>TRBV4-1|few|TRBJ1-5|.
CASSPTGGNQPQHF
TGCGCCAGCAGCCCGACGGGCGGGAATCAGCCCCAGCATTTT
>TRBV28|few|TRBJ1-2|.
CASSEWGGYGYTF
TGTGCCAGCAGTGAATGGGGGGGCTATGGCTACACCTTC
>TRBV13|.|TRBJ2-7|.
CASSLGQRTYEQYF
TGTGCCAGCAGCCTCGGACAGAGGACCTACGAGCAGTACTTC
>TRBV4-3|.|TRBJ2-7|TRBD1
CASSQDTGTAYEQYF
TGCGCCAGCAGCCAAGATACCGGGACAGCCTACGAGCAGTACTTC
>TRBV27|.|TRBJ2-7|TRBD1
CASSSDRAYEQYF
TGTGCCAGCAGTAGTGACAGGGCCTACGAGCAGTACTTC
>TRBV27|.|TRBJ2-7|TRBD2
CASSLYGAGYSYEQYF
TGTGCCAGCAGTTTGTATGGAGCGGGGTACTCCTACGAGCAGTACTTC
>TRBV29-1|.|TRBJ2-1|TRBD2
CSVVERGAPREFF
TGCAGCGTAGTAGAGCGGGGGGCGCCGCGGGAGTTCTTC
>TRBV5-1|once|TRBJ2-5|TRBD1
CASSWGTGIQETQYF
TGCGCCAGCAGCTGGGGGACAGGGATCCAAGAGACCCAGTACTTC
>TRBV18|.|TRBJ1-6|.
CASSTDRNSPLHF
TGTGCCAGCTCAACAGACAGGAATTCACCCCTCCACTTT
>TRBV5-5|.|TRBJ2-2|TRBD2
CASSILAGGSNTGELFF
TGTGCCAGCAGTATACTAGCGGGGGGGTCGAACACCGGGGAGCTGTTTTTT
>TRBV18|.|TRBJ1-5|TRBD1
CASSIGTGGSNQPQHF
TGTGCCAGCTCAATCGGAACAGGGGGTAGCAATCAGCCCCAGCATTTT
>TRBV19|few|TRBJ1-1|.
CASSILGGGTEAFF
TGTGCCAGTAGTATATTAGGCGGGGGCACTGAAGCTTTCTTT
>TRBV7-2|.|TRBJ1-6|TRBD1
CASSLARQGGGNSPLHF
TGTGCCAGCAGCTTAGCGAGACAGGGGGGAGGTAATTCACCCCTCCACTTT
>TRBV6-6|once|TRBJ1-2|.
CASSYSGRVNYGYTF
TGTGCCAGCAGTTACTCGGGCAGGGTGAACTATGGCTACACCTTC
>TRBV18|.|TRBJ1-6|TRBD1
CASSPTALTGGDNSPLHF
TGTGCCAGCTCACCGACTGCCCTGACAGGGGGTGATAATTCACCCCTCCACTTT
>TRBV6-1|.|TRBJ2-3|TRBD2
CASSERLAGGTDTQYF
TGTGCCAGCAGTGAAAGACTAGCGGGGGGCACAGATACGCAGTATTTT
>TRBV5-1|.|TRBJ2-3|TRBD1
CASSRGQGNLLTDTQYF
TGCGCCAGCAGCCGGGGACAGGGAAATTTACTAACAGATACGCAGTATTTT
>TRBV6-5|.|TRBJ1-3|.
CASSRKGAGNTIYF
TGTGCCAGCAGCAGGAAGGGAGCCGGAAACACCATATATTTT
>TRBV5-6|.|TRBJ2-3|.
CASSFDRLATDTQYF
TGTGCCAGCAGCTTTGATAGGCTAGCAACCGATACGCAGTATTTT
>TRBV7-6|.|TRBJ2-2|.
CASGGAPAGELFF
TGTGCCAGCGGGGGGGCCCCCGCCGGGGAGCTGTTTTTT
>TRBV18|.|TRBJ1-2|.
CASSPYDSSNYGYTF
TGTGCCAGCTCACCCTACGATAGTTCAAACTATGGCTACACCTTC
>TRBV5-1|.|TRBJ2-1|TRBD2
CASSWTSTYNEQFF
TGCGCCAGCAGCTGGACTAGTACCTACAATGAGCAGTTCTTC
>TRBV9|.|TRBJ2-3|TRBD1
CASSARTGASTDTQYF
TGTGCCAGCAGCGCTCGGACAGGGGCGTCCACAGATACGCAGTATTTT
>TRBV4-2|.|TRBJ2-3|TRBD2
CASSLLAGPLSTDTQYF
TGTGCCAGCAGCCTGCTAGCGGGCCCGCTTTCAACAGATACGCAGTATTTT
>TRBV11-2|once|TRBJ2-3|TRBD2
CASGGGTRGTDTQYF
TGTGCCAGCGGCGGGGGGACGCGGGGCACAGATACGCAGTATTTT
>TRBV27|.|TRBJ2-2|.
CASSTHRPPAGELFF
TGTGCCAGCAGTACCCACAGACCCCCCGCCGGGGAGCTGTTTTTT
>TRBV30|.|TRBJ1-5|.
CAWSMGGSNQPQHF
TGTGCCTGGAGTATGGGGGGAAGCAATCAGCCCCAGCATTTT
>TRBV28|.|TRBJ1-5|.
CASSLGGPLNQPQHF
TGTGCCAGCAGTTTAGGAGGGCCCCTAAATCAGCCCCAGCATTTT
>TRBV10-3|few|TRBJ1-2|.
CAISDTGKENGYTF
TGTGCCATCAGTGATACAGGGAAGGAGAATGGCTACACCTTC
>TRBV27|.|TRBJ2-1|TRBD1
CASSPRDRNYNEQFF
TGTGCCAGCAGTCCCCGGGACAGGAACTACAATGAGCAGTTCTTC
>TRBV19|.|TRBJ2-7|TRBD2
CASSSSGGPYEQYF
TGTGCCAGTAGTAGTAGCGGGGGGCCCTACGAGCAGTACTTC
>TRBV25-1|.|TRBJ2-5|.
CASSEWGGSQYF
TGTGCCAGCAGTGAATGGGGGGGCTCCCAGTACTTC
>TRBV6-5|.|TRBJ1-1|.
CASRQRGNTEAFF
TGTGCCAGCAGACAGCGGGGCAACACTGAAGCTTTCTTT
>TRBV4-1|.|TRBJ1-4|.
CASSQVPRLTGLPNEKLFF
TGCGCCAGCAGCCAAGTTCCTCGCTTAACAGGGTTACCTAATGAAAAACTGTTTTTT
>TRBV7-8|.|TRBJ2-6|.
CASSLVGLRSEANVLTF
TGTGCCAGCAGCTTAGTTGGACTCCGAAGTGAGGCCAACGTCCTGACTTTC
>TRBV23-1|.|TRBJ1-1|.
CASSQSGGRHMNTEAFF
TGCGCCAGCAGTCAATCGGGCGGGAGACACATGAACACTGAAGCTTTCTTT
>TRBV28|once|TRBJ2-5|.
CASSLSGQGQETQYF
TGTGCCAGCAGTTTATCCGGGCAGGGTCAAGAGACCCAGTACTTC
>TRBV27|.|TRBJ2-5|TRBD2
CASRDSAGTSVPRETQYF
TGTGCCAGCAGGGACAGCGCCGGGACTAGCGTGCCCCGGGAGACCCAGTACTTC
>TRBV2|.|TRBJ2-1|TRBD2
CASSSGLAGGYEQFF
TGTGCCAGCAGCAGCGGACTAGCGGGGGGGTATGAGCAGTTCTTC
>TRBV9|.|TRBJ1-5|TRBD1
CASSIGQGYQPQHF
TGTGCCAGCAGCATCGGACAGGGATATCAGCCCCAGCATTTT
>TRBV15|once|TRBJ1-1|.
CATSRDLLPRAMNTEAFF
TGTGCCACCAGCAGAGATCTCCTACCGCGGGCAATGAACACTGAAGCTTTCTTT
>TRBV4-2|.|TRBJ1-2|TRBD1
CASSRPGQGAIYGYTF
TGTGCCAGCAGCCGACCGGGACAGGGGGCGATCTATGGCTACACCTTC
>TRBV13|.|TRBJ1-3|.
CASSFRRARPGNTIYF
TGTGCCAGCTCCTTCAGGCGCGCGCGTCCTGGAAACACCATATATTTT
>TRBV5-1|.|TRBJ2-5|TRBD1
CASSRDQGAGETQYF
TGCGCCAGCAGTAGAGACCAGGGGGCGGGAGAGACCCAGTACTTC
>TRBV29-1|.|TRBJ2-3|TRBD2
CSVEGEAGTDTQYF
TGCAGCGTTGAAGGGGAAGCGGGGACAGATACGCAGTATTTT
>TRBV5-1|.|TRBJ1-3|.
CASSLVVGASGNTIYF
TGCGCCAGCAGCTTGGTAGTTGGTGCCTCTGGAAACACCATATATTTT
>TRBV11-2|once|TRBJ1-2|.
CASSLGLGYTF
TGTGCCAGCAGCTTAGGGCTTGGCTACACCTTC
>TRBV5-1|once|TRBJ1-4|.
CASSFRQSNEKLFF
TGCGCCAGCAGCTTCCGACAGAGTAATGAAAAACTGTTTTTT